The source of this T cell receptor beta chain is a study of shared T cell receptors in the human thymus. Generated by immunoSEQ multiplex PCR, the TCRdb table keeps only in-frame clones and is missing some. The table has 650,000 to 950,000 clones, 70% to 90% seen once; the top ten hold more than 0.01%. The V end was cut by 0 bases, the J end by 10 bases, with 24 bases between. The CDR3 totals 17 residues. CDR1 is MGHRA, CDR2 YSYEKL, per germline. Another study also made use of these data, one on human thymus T cells. That investigation notes: There appeared to be biased usage of V and J genes in thymic and blood repertoires.

The clonotype was recovered from a girl in the first two years of life with a congenital heart defect. The chain joins TRBV4-1 to TRBJ2-5; maybe TRBD1 (6 bases). Sequenced: thymocytes. The CDR3 nucleotides read TGCGCCAGCAGCCAAGATATATACAGGGTGCCGCCCCAGGTCCAGTACTTC. Protein product: CASSQDIYRVPPQVQYF.